This T cell receptor beta chain stems from a study of T-cell reconstitution after alpha-beta-depleted transplantation in children. Study results and limitations: A year had passed since transplant, and T-cell counts and diversity by then came mostly from newly produced T cells. Where alpha-beta T cells came from about two months after transplant was reportedly several hundred expanded graft clones.

This sample's TCRbeta library carried unique molecular identifier barcodes. TCRdb independently ran MiXCR on the PCR reads; one entry per CDR3 protein. The sample holds around 580,000 distinct CDR3 sequences, over 25% seen once. CDR3 length: 13 residues. CDR1 SGHRS and CDR2 YFSETQ come from the germline V gene. This clonotype was found many times. What it binds is not known. The junction shows a germline mismatch at one end, possibly a read error. V gene TRBV5-1 combines with J gene TRBJ2-1; D unresolved. This TCR was recovered from a boy under two years old with Wiskott-Aldrich syndrome, due to receive a stem cell transplant. Sequencing used PBMCs, obtained before TCRalphabeta/CD19-depleted stem cell transplant. As DNA, the CDR3 is TGTGCCAGCAGCTTAGCCCTGGGGAATGAGCAGTTCTTC. Translating gives CASSLALGNEQFF.